A single sample gave rise to the 5 T cell receptor beta chains below, sequenced in a study of CD8 T cells in Susac syndrome. The RNA, roughly 0.5 to 1 ug, was put through reverse transcription using random hexamers. TCRdb ran MiXCR on the immunoSEQ multiplex PCR reads and lists one entry per CDR3 protein. This table holds about 120,000 distinct CDR3 sequences, around 95% found once. The sequencing sample was made of CD8+ T cells from PBMCs. The receptors were sampled from a human donor with Susac syndrome.

J is TRBJ2-5 and V is TRBV28; 7 nucleotides agree with TRBD1. Germline V CDR1 and CDR2: MDHEN, SYDVKM. Trimming removed 6 bases from V and 3 bases from J; junction bases left unmatched: 4. The length of the CDR3 is 13 residues. As DNA, the CDR3 is TGTGCCAGCAGCCGGCAGGGGGAAGAGACCCAGTACTTC. Translation gives CASSRQGEETQYF.

The genes are TRBV11-2 and TRBJ2-3; 7 bases match TRBD2. Germline V gene lookup returns CDR1 SGHAT and CDR2 FQNNGV. The CDR3 runs to 14 residues. V was pared by 3 bases and J by 5 bases, with 5 bases of the junction left unmatched. CDR3 DNA: TGTGCCAGCAGCTTTCTGGCGGGAGTAGATACGCAGTATTTT. Encoded protein: CASSFLAGVDTQYF.

This clonotype has a single count. The chain links TRBV6-4 to TRBJ2-3, with no clear D. The CDR3 is 14 amino acids. Trimming stripped 3 bases from V and 1 base from J, with 8 bases between. Germline assignment: CDR1 MRHNA and CDR2 SNTAGT. CDR3 region: CASSEIDGTDTQYF. The DNA for the CDR3 is TGTGCCAGCAGTGAGATCGACGGCACAGATACGCAGTATTTT.

The V and J genes are TRBV28 and TRBJ2-1; D is perhaps TRBD1 or TRBD2 (5 bases each). This CDR3 has 14 amino acids. Germline V gene sequence: CDR1 MDHEN, CDR2 SYDVKM. The CDR3 here is CATGKGSFYNEQFF. The CDR3, as DNA: TGTGCAACGGGTAAGGGGAGCTTCTACAATGAGCAGTTCTTC.

The CDR3 coding sequence is TGTGCCACCAGAGGCTCCGGGACAGGGTTTTTCGAGCAGTACTTC. Translating gives CATRGSGTGFFEQYF. The chain joins TRBV2 to TRBJ2-7; TRBD1 matches 9 bases. This CDR3 region has 15 residues. The V gene end was trimmed by 10 bases and the J gene end by 6 bases; junction bases not matched to a gene: 16. The V gene's germline CDR1 is SNHLY and CDR2 FYNNEI. The full variable domain, with the rest looked up from reference TRBV2 and TRBJ2-7, is EPEVTQTPSHQVTQMGQEVILRCVPISNHLYFYWYRQILGQKVEFLVSFYNNEISEKSEIFDDQFSVERPDGSNFTLKIRSTKLEDSAMYFCATRGSGTGFFEQYFGPGTRLTVT.